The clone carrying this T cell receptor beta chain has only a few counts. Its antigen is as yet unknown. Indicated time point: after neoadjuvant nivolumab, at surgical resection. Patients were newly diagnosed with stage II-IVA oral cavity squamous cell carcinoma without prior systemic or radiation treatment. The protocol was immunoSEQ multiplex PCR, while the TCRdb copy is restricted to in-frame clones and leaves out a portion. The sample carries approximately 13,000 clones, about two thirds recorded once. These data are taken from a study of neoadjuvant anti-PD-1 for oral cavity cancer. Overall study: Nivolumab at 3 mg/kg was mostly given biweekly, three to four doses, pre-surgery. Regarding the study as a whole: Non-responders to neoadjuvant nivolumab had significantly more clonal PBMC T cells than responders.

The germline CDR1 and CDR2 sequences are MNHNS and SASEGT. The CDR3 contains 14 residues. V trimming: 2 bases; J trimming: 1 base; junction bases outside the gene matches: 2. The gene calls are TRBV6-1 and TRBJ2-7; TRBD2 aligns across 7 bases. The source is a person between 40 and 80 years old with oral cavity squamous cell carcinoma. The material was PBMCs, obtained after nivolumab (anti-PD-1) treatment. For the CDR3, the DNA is TGTGCCAGCAGTGAACCGGGACTATCCTACGAGCAGTACTTC. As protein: CASSEPGLSYEQYF.